A selection of T cell receptor beta chains follows, all from one sample in a study of T cell changes during pregnancy in multiple sclerosis. Assay: immunoSEQ multiplex PCR; the TCRdb copy retains only in-frame clones and omits some. The sample includes about 120,000 clones, approximately 93% of them seen just once. The sample consisted of peripheral blood, taken before pregnancy. These receptors originate from a female donor with multiple sclerosis, enrolled in a pregnancy study. Each CDR3 is given with its conserved first and last residue. The D gene is left open where the match is weak. For some rows the clone size is stated as once, few or many, or as a class when expanded; others skip it.

J gene | D gene | clone size | V gene | CDR3 protein | CDR3 DNA
TRBJ2-1 | TRBD2 | NA | TRBV30 | CAWSPGRAGGYNEQFF | TGTGCCTGGAGTCCGGGTCGGGCGGGAGGTTACAATGAGCAGTTCTTC
TRBJ1-1 | TRBD1 | NA | TRBV7-8 | CASSPTGGLNTEAFF | TGTGCCAGCAGCCCTACAGGGGGTCTGAACACTGAAGCTTTCTTT
TRBJ1-1 | NA | NA | TRBV2 | CASTKVNRVNTEAFF | TGTGCCAGCACTAAGGTGAACAGGGTGAACACTGAAGCTTTCTTT
TRBJ2-6 | NA | NA | TRBV28 | CASRRSGANVLTF | TGTGCCAGCAGGAGAAGTGGGGCCAACGTCCTGACTTTC
TRBJ2-7 | NA | NA | TRBV6-5 | CASSRGHYEQYF | TGTGCCAGCAGTAGGGGACACTACGAGCAGTACTTC
TRBJ2-1 | TRBD1 | NA | TRBV7-9 | CASSYPGQGMDEQFF | TGTGCCAGCAGCTACCCGGGACAGGGAATGGATGAGCAGTTCTTC
TRBJ2-6 | TRBD1 | NA | TRBV5-1 | CASSSTAGGPGANVLTF | TGCGCCAGCAGCTCGACCGCAGGGGGCCCTGGGGCCAACGTCCTGACTTTC
TRBJ2-7 | NA | NA | TRBV28 | CASSSRLRVTSYEQYF | TGTGCCAGCAGTTCCCGACTCAGGGTAACCTCCTACGAGCAGTACTTC
TRBJ1-2 | NA | NA | TRBV25-1 | CASLGGGGLASGYTF | TGTGCCAGCCTGGGGGGCGGGGGACTCGCTTCTGGCTACACCTTC
TRBJ2-2 | NA | NA | TRBV7-8 | CASSLRASAGELFF | TGTGCCAGCAGCTTAAGGGCTAGCGCCGGGGAGCTGTTTTTT
TRBJ1-1 | NA | NA | TRBV5-1 | CASTSLVDTPSEAFF | TGCGCCAGCACCTCTCTTGTGGACACACCTTCTGAAGCTTTCTTT
TRBJ1-3 | NA | NA | TRBV15 | CATSTSQGLSGNTIYF | TGTGCCACCAGCACCAGTCAGGGCCTCTCTGGAAACACCATATATTTT
TRBJ1-2 | NA | once | TRBV2 | CASGEDYYGYTF | TGTGCCAGCGGGGAGGACTACTATGGCTACACCTTC
TRBJ1-2 | NA | NA | TRBV9 | CASQGGYGYTF | TGTGCCAGCCAGGGAGGCTATGGCTACACCTTC
TRBJ2-2 | NA | NA | TRBV6-1 | CAVRRRGGPGELFF | TGTGCCGTTCGAAGAAGGGGAGGTCCCGGGGAGCTGTTTTTT
TRBJ1-1 | NA | NA | TRBV30 | CAWSATGIPTEAFF | TGTGCCTGGAGTGCAACGGGGATCCCCACTGAAGCTTTCTTT
TRBJ1-1 | NA | NA | TRBV7-9 | CASSLVLGGNTEAFF | TGTGCCAGCAGCTTAGTGTTGGGGGGGAACACTGAAGCTTTCTTT
TRBJ2-1 | NA | once | TRBV6-1 | CASSELRLGLYNEQFF | TGTGCCAGCAGTGAACTCCGATTGGGGCTCTACAATGAGCAGTTCTTC
TRBJ2-3 | NA | NA | TRBV6-5 | CATLPRGHSTDTQYF | TGTGCCACCCTGCCCCGGGGACACAGCACAGATACGCAGTATTTT
TRBJ1-2 | NA | NA | TRBV5-6 | CASSFGRTYGYTF | TGTGCCAGCAGCTTCGGACGGACTTATGGCTACACCTTC
TRBJ2-7 | TRBD2 | NA | TRBV4-1 | CASSQVLGGAPYEQYF | TGCGCCAGCAGCCAAGTCCTCGGGGGGGCCCCCTACGAGCAGTACTTC
TRBJ2-5 | NA | NA | TRBV9 | CASSAAGHGQETQYF | TGTGCCAGCAGCGCAGCTGGACACGGCCAAGAGACCCAGTACTTC
TRBJ1-6 | TRBD1 | NA | TRBV5-1 | CASSHADRSSSYNSPLHF | TGCGCCAGCAGCCATGCGGACAGGTCGAGCTCCTATAATTCACCCCTCCACTTT
TRBJ1-1 | TRBD1 | NA | TRBV5-1 | CASSLASDRGTEAFF | TGCGCCAGCAGCTTGGCCTCTGACAGGGGGACTGAAGCTTTCTTT
TRBJ2-1 | TRBD2 | NA | TRBV30 | CAWSVYPAGGPGEQFF | TGTGCCTGGAGTGTGTATCCAGCGGGAGGGCCCGGGGAGCAGTTCTTC
TRBJ2-3 | NA | NA | TRBV9 | CASSALAGQLTDTQYF | TGTGCCAGCAGCGCATTAGCGGGACAGCTCACAGATACGCAGTATTTT
TRBJ2-3 | TRBD2 | once | TRBV6-5 | CASTRREAGTDTQYF | TGTGCCAGCACCCGACGGGAGGCAGGCACAGATACGCAGTATTTT
TRBJ1-2 | NA | NA | TRBV5-1 | CASSLAPGRVGGYTF | TGCGCCAGCAGCTTGGCCCCCGGCAGGGTGGGTGGCTACACCTTC
TRBJ2-7 | NA | NA | TRBV2 | CASHREPSYEQYF | TGTGCCAGCCACAGGGAGCCCTCCTACGAGCAGTACTTC
TRBJ1-1 | NA | NA | TRBV19 | CASSDSRRGNTEAFF | TGTGCCAGTAGCGACTCACGCAGGGGTAACACTGAAGCTTTCTTT
TRBJ2-3 | TRBD1 | once | TRBV19 | CASSSGGVDTQYF | TGTGCCAGTAGTTCAGGGGGAGTAGATACGCAGTATTTT
TRBJ2-5 | NA | NA | TRBV19 | CASSIAGGQETQYF | TGTGCCAGTAGTATAGCAGGGGGGCAAGAGACCCAGTACTTC
TRBJ1-3 | NA | NA | TRBV5-4 | CASSPGNSGNTIYF | TGTGCCAGCAGCCCCGGGAACTCTGGAAACACCATATATTTT
TRBJ2-7 | TRBD1 | NA | TRBV7-9 | CASSLGTGGGEQYF | TGTGCCAGCAGCCTAGGGACAGGGGGCGGCGAGCAGTACTTC
TRBJ1-6 | TRBD1 | NA | TRBV5-1 | CASRARDRGGGSYNSPLHF | TGCGCCAGCAGGGCTCGGGACAGGGGTGGTGGGTCCTATAATTCACCCCTCCACTTT
TRBJ1-4 | NA | NA | TRBV11-2 | CASSFRGNEKLFF | TGTGCCAGCAGCTTTAGGGGAAATGAAAAACTGTTTTTT
TRBJ1-1 | TRBD1 | NA | TRBV19 | CASSMGQGNTEAFF | TGTGCCAGTAGTATGGGACAGGGGAACACTGAAGCTTTCTTT
TRBJ2-2 | TRBD2 | NA | TRBV7-9 | CASSFGGAGELFF | TGTGCCAGCAGCTTTGGGGGGGCCGGGGAGCTGTTTTTT
TRBJ1-2 | TRBD1 | NA | TRBV5-6 | CASSPQGGAYRWYGYTF | TGTGCCAGCAGCCCACAGGGGGGCGCCTACCGATGGTATGGCTACACCTTC
TRBJ1-2 | TRBD1 | few | TRBV6-1 | CASSGGQGGVHGYTF | TGTGCCAGCAGTGGGGGACAGGGAGGAGTACATGGCTACACCTTC
TRBJ1-5 | TRBD1 | NA | TRBV28 | CASSLGQVNQPQHF | TGTGCCAGCAGTTTGGGACAGGTCAATCAGCCCCAGCATTTT
TRBJ1-2 | NA | NA | TRBV5-1 | CASSLETRGLHGYTF | TGCGCCAGCAGCTTGGAAACACGGGGTCTGCATGGCTACACCTTC
TRBJ2-3 | NA | NA | TRBV30 | CAWSAGMSTDTQYF | TGTGCCTGGAGTGCCGGGATGAGCACAGATACGCAGTATTTT
TRBJ1-2 | TRBD1 | NA | TRBV9 | CASSSQTGNYGYTF | TGTGCCAGCAGCTCTCAGACAGGGAACTATGGCTACACCTTC
TRBJ2-5 | TRBD2 | NA | TRBV7-7 | CASSLGLAGVGETQYF | TGTGCCAGCAGCCTGGGACTAGCGGGAGTGGGGGAGACCCAGTACTTC
TRBJ1-4 | NA | NA | TRBV10-1 | CAARQPTNEKLFF | TGCGCCGCCCGACAGCCAACTAATGAAAAACTGTTTTTT
TRBJ1-4 | TRBD1 | NA | TRBV18 | CASSPNRDRSNEKLFF | TGTGCCAGCTCACCTAACCGGGACAGGTCTAATGAAAAACTGTTTTTT
TRBJ1-2 | NA | NA | TRBV30 | CAWRVRGAGGYTF | TGTGCCTGGAGGGTACGGGGGGCTGGAGGCTACACCTTC
TRBJ2-2 | NA | NA | TRBV15 | CATSRPSTGRNTGELFF | TGTGCCACCAGCAGACCCTCGACAGGAAGGAACACCGGGGAGCTGTTTTTT
TRBJ2-1 | NA | NA | TRBV5-1 | CASTPFSVGNEQFF | TGCGCCAGCACCCCTTTTAGCGTCGGCAATGAGCAGTTCTTC
TRBJ1-3 | NA | NA | TRBV6-1 | CAGGRDTIYF | TGTGCCGGCGGCCGGGACACCATATATTTT